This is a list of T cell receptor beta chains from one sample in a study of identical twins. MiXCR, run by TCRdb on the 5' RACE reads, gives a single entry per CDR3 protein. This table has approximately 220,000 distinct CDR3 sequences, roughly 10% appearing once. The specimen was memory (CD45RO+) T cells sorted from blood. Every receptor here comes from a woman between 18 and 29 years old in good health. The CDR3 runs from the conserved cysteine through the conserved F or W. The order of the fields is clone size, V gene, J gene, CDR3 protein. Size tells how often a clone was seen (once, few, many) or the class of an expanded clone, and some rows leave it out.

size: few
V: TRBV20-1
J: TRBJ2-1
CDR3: CSARRVAGGGNEQFF

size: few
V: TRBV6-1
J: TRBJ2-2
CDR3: CASRPQGHRELFF

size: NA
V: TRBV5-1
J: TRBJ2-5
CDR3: CASSLVGTSGRETQYF

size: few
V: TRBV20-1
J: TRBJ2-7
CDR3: CSAREGLNSYEQYF

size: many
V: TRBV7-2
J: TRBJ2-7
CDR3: CASSFTPSYEQYF

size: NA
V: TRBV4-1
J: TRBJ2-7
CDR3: CASSHWGHTYEQYF

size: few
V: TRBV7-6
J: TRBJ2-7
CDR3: CASSLDSGGTEQYF

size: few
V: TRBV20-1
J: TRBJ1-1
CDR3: CSADTTGWGNTEAFF

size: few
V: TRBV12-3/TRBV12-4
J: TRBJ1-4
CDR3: CASSSRGLGEKLFF

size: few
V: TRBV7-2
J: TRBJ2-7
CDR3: CASSLQRGGYEQYF

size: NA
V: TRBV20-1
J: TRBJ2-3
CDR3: CSARDSGLSGTQYF

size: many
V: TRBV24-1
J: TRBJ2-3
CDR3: CATSRAGTDTQYF

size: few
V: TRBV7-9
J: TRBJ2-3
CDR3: CASSLGLRGTDTQYF

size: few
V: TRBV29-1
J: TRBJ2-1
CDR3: CSVSPDGGEEQFF

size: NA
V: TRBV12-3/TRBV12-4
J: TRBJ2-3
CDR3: CASSFNWPSGRNTQYF

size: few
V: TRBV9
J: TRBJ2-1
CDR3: CASSVSTGARSYNEQFF

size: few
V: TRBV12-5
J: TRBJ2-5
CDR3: CASGSGSQRETQYF

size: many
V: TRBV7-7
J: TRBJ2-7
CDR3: CASSRDRAYEQYF

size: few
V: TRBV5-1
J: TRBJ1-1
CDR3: CASSSFGMNTEAFF

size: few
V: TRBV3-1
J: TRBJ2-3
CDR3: CASSTQGENTQYF

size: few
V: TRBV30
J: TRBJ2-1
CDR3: CAWSVLGGMSFF

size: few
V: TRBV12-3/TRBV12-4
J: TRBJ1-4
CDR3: CASSLSDSPKLFF

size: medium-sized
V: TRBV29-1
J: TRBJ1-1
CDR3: CSVDGTKPSEAFF

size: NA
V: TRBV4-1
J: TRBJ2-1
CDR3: CASSQGAGSTRSYNEQFF

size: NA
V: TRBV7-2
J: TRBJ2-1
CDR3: CASSPPDRLTYNEQFF

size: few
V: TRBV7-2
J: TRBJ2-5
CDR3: CASSLPGAETQYF